This T cell receptor (beta chain) is drawn from a study of blood T cell repertoires in COVID-19. Assay used: immunoSEQ multiplex PCR; TCRdb lists only in-frame clones, some missing. This sample has 95,000 to 110,000 clones, with roughly 90% found just once. The sequencing input was peripheral blood. The receptor comes from a man aged 40-50 years with active or convalescent COVID-19.

Written as DNA, the CDR3 is TGTGCCAGCAGTAAGGACAGTTCCGTCGTCGACGAGCAGTACTTC. This codes for CASSKDSSVVDEQYF. This chain links TRBV6-5 with TRBJ2-7, with a tentative D call TRBD1 (6 bases). V shed 5 bases and J shed 5 bases, with 19 bases lying between them. The CDR3 covers 15 residues. Germline loops: CDR1 MNHEY, CDR2 SVGAGI.